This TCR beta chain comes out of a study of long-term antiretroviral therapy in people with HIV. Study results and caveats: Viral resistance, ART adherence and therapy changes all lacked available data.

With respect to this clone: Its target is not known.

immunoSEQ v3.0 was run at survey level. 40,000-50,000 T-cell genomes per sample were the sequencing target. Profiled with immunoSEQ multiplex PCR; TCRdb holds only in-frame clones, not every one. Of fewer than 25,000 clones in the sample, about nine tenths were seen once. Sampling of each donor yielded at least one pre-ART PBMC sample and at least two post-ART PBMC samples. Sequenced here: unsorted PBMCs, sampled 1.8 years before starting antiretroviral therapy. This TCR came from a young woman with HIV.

Here the CDR3 reads CASSPQTVLLYNEQFF. Here the CDR3 DNA reads TGTGCCAGCAGCCCTCAGACAGTACTTCTATACAATGAGCAGTTCTTC. This rearrangement joins TRBV5-8 to TRBJ2-1, with a tentative D call TRBD1 (5 bases). With 4 bases removed from V and 4 bases from J, the gap between germline ends came to 18 bases. The germline CDR1 and CDR2 sequences are SGHTS and YDEGEE. This CDR3 has 16 residues.